This T cell receptor beta chain was identified in a study of cytomegalovirus exposure and HLA in healthy donors. The primer mix had 60 Vbeta and 13 Jbeta primers. Only in-frame clones appear in the TCRdb table, and some are missing; sequencing was by immunoSEQ multiplex PCR. The listing contains approximately 140,000 clones. Germline-derived CDR1 and CDR2 are SGHNT and YYREEE (reference sequence). The CDR3 runs to 16 residues. Trimming took 0 bases from V and 2 from J; bases not matched to a gene: 6. The source material was PBMCs. The sequence was collected from a woman in her forties in good health and CMV-seronegative. This chain links TRBV5-4 with TRBJ2-3, with 7 positions matching TRBD1. CDR3 sequence: CASSLGGQLLTDTQYF. As DNA, the CDR3 is TGTGCCAGCAGCTTGGGGGGACAGCTCCTCACAGATACGCAGTATTTT.